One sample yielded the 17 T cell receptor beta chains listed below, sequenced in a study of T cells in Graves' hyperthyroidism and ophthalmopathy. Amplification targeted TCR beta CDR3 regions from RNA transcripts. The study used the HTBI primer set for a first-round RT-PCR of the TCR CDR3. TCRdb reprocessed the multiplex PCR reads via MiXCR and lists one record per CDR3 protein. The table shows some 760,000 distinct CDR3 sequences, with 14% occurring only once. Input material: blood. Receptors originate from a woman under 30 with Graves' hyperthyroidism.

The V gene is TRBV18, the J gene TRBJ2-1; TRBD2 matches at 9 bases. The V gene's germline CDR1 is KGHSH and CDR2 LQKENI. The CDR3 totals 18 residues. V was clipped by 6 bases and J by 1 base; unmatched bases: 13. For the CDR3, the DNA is TGTGCCAGCTCGGGGGACTCGAGCGGGGGGACTTCCTACAATGAGCAGTTCTTC. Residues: CASSGDSSGGTSYNEQFF.

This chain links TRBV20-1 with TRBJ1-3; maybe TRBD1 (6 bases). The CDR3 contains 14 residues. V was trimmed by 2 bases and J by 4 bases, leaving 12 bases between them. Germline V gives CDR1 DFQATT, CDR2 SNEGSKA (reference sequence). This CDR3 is CSARPQGDGNTIYF. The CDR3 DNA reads TGCAGTGCTAGACCACAGGGAGACGGAAACACCATATATTTT.

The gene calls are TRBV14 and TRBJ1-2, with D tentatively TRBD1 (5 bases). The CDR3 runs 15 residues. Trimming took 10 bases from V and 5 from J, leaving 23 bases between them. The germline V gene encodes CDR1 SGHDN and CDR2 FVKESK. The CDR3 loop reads CATTPLMDNPYGYTF. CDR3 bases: TGTGCCACTACACCTTTAATGGACAACCCATATGGCTACACCTTC.

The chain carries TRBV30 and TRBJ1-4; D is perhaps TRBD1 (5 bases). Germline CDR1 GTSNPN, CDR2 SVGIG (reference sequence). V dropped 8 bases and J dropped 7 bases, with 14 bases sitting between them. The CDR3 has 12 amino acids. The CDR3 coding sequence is TGTGCCCGGCTGGGGACCGGTGAAAAACTGTTTTTT. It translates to CARLGTGEKLFF.

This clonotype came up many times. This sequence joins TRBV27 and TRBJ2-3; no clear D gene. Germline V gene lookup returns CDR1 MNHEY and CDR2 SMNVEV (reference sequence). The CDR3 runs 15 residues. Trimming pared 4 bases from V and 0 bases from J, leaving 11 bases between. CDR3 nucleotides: TGTGCCAGCAGTTCCCCCCCAGCCAGCACAGATACGCAGTATTTT. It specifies CASSSPPASTDTQYF.

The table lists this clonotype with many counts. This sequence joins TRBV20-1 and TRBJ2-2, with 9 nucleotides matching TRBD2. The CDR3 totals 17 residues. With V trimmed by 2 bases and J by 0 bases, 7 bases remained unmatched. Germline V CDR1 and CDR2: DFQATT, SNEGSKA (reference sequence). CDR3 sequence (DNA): TGCAGTGCTAGAAGGGCTAGCGGGGTTTCGAACACCGGGGAGCTGTTTTTT. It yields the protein CSARRASGVSNTGELFF.

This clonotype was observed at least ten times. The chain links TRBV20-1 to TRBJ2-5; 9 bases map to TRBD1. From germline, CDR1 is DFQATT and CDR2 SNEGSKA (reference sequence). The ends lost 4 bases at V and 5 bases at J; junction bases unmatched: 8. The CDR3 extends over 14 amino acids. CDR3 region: CSATTGTGRETQYF. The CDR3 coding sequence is TGCAGTGCTACCACCGGGACAGGGCGGGAGACCCAGTACTTC.

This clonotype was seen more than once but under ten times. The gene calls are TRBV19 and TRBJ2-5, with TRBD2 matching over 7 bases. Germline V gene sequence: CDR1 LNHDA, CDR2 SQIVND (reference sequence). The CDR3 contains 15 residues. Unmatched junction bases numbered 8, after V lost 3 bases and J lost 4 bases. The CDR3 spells CASSIRTSSTETQYF. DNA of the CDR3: TGTGCCAGTAGTATTAGGACTAGTAGTACAGAGACCCAGTACTTC.

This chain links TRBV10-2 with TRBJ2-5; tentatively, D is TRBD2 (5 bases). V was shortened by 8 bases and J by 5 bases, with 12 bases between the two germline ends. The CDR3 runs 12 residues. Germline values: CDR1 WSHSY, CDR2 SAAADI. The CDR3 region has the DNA TGCGCCAGCGGTTTTGGGAGTGAGACCCAGTACTTC. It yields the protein CASGFGSETQYF.

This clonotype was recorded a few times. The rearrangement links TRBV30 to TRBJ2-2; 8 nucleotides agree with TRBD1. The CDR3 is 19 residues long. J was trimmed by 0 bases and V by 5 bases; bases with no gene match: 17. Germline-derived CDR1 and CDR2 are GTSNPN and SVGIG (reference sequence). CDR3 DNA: TGTGCCTGGGGACATGGTTGGACAGGGCAGCTCTCGAACACCGGGGAGCTGTTTTTT. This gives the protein CAWGHGWTGQLSNTGELFF.

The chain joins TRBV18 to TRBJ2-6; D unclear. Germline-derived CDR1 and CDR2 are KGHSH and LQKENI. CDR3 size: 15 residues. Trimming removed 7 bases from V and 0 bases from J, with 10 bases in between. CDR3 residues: CASFRQSSGANVLTF. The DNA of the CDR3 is TGTGCCAGCTTCCGCCAGAGCTCTGGGGCCAACGTCCTGACTTTC.

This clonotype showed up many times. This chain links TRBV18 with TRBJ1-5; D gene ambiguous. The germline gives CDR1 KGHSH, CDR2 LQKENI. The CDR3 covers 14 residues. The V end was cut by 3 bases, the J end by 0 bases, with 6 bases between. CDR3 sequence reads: CASSPGSSNQPQHF. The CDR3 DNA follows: TGTGCCAGCTCACCGGGCAGTAGCAATCAGCCCCAGCATTTT.

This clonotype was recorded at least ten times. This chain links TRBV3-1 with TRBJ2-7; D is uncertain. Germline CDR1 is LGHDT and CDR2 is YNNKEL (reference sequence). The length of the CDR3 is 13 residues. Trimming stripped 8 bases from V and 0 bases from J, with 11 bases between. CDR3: CASSMQPSYEQYF. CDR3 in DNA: TGTGCCAGCTCGATGCAGCCCTCCTACGAGCAGTACTTC.

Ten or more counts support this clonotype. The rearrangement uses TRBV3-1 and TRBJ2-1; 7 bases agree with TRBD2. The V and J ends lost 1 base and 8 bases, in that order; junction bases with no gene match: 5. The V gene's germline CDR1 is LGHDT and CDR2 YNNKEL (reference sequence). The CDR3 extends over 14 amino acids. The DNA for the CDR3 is TGTGCCAGCAGCCAAGTCGGACTAGTTGATGAGCAGTTCTTC. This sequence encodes CASSQVGLVDEQFF.

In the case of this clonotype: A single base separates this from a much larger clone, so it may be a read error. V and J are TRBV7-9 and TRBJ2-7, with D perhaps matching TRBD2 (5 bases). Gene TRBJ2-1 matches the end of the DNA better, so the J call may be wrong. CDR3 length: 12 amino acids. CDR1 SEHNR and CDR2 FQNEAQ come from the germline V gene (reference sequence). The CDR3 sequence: CASLAPDYEQFF. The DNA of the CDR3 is TGTGCCAGCCTTGCGCCAGACTACGAGCAGTTCTTC.

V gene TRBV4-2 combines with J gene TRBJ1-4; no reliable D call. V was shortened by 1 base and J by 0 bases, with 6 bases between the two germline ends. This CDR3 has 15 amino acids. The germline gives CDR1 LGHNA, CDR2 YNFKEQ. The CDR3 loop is CASSQVTATNEKLFF. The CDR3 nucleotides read TGTGCCAGCAGCCAAGTTACAGCAACTAATGAAAAACTGTTTTTT.

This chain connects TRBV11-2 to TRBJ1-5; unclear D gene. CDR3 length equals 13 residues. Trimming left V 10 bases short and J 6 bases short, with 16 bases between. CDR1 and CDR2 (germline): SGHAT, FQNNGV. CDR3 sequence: CATAIDKAQPQHF. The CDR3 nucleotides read TGTGCCACCGCGATCGACAAAGCTCAGCCCCAGCATTTT.